Listed below are T cell receptor beta chains from one sample, sequenced in a study of vaccination and CD4 T cells after COVID-19. TCRdb fed the PCR reads into MiXCR, producing one record per CDR3 protein. The sample yields about 7,800 distinct CDR3 sequences, 60% seen once. No antigen has been identified for these receptors. The sequenced sample was CD4+ T cells from blood, cultured in vitro. These TCRs come from a human donor who had recovered from COVID-19. Each CDR3 is given with its conserved first and last residue. The order of the fields is V gene, D gene, J gene, clone size, CDR3 DNA, CDR3 protein. D genes are given only for firm matches. The size entry is marked missing in some rows and otherwise reads once, few, many or a size class.

TRBV2	-	TRBJ1-1	-	TGTGCCAGCAGTGGGTGGGGTTCCACTGAAGCTTTCTTT	CASSGWGSTEAFF
TRBV5-6	-	TRBJ2-1	-	TGTGCCAGCAGCTTGGACACCTACAATGAGCAGTTCTTC	CASSLDTYNEQFF
TRBV7-9	-	TRBJ1-5	-	TGTGCCAGCAGCTTTTGGGACACCAATCAGCCCCAGCATTTT	CASSFWDTNQPQHF
TRBV4-2	TRBD2	TRBJ2-2	-	TGTGCCAGCAGCCAAGATCCGCTAGCGGGAGGCACCGGGGAGCTGTTTTTT	CASSQDPLAGGTGELFF
TRBV27	TRBD2	TRBJ2-3	-	TGTGCCAGCAGTCGGCTAGCGGGGGGTCAAGATACGCAGTATTTT	CASSRLAGGQDTQYF
TRBV2	-	TRBJ1-1	few	TGTGCCAGCAGTGGATCACAGGGATGGGAAGCTTTCTTT	CASSGSQGWEAFF
TRBV7-9	TRBD1	TRBJ2-5	-	TGTGCCAGCAGCTTAGGACAGGGGGCAGGGGAGACCCAGTACTTC	CASSLGQGAGETQYF
TRBV7-2	TRBD1	TRBJ2-3	-	TGTGCCAGCAGCTTAGGGGGACAGAGCACAGATACGCAGTATTTT	CASSLGGQSTDTQYF
TRBV7-6	TRBD2	TRBJ2-3	-	TGTGCCAGCAGCTTAGGCCTAGCGGACACAGATACGCAGTATTTT	CASSLGLADTDTQYF
TRBV2	-	TRBJ1-1	-	TGTGCCACTATAGCAGGGGTTGGGACTGAAGCTTTCTTT	CATIAGVGTEAFF
TRBV25-1	TRBD1	TRBJ1-5	-	TGTGCCAGCAGTGGGGCAGGGGGGGATCAGCCCCAGCATTTT	CASSGAGGDQPQHF
TRBV20-1	-	TRBJ1-1	-	TGCAGTGCTAGAATTACCGGGACAACGTACACTGAAGCTTTCTTT	CSARITGTTYTEAFF
TRBV7-6	-	TRBJ1-6	-	TGTGCCAGCAGCTTGGGGGGACTCTATAATTCACCCCTCCACTTT	CASSLGGLYNSPLHF
TRBV27	-	TRBJ1-2	few	TGTGCCAGCAGTTTATTAGGTAGGCGTCTTGATGGCTACACCTTC	CASSLLGRRLDGYTF
TRBV20-1	TRBD2	TRBJ2-4	-	TGCAGTGCTAGAGAGGCAGGGAGGGGCCCCAAAAACATTCAGTACTTC	CSAREAGRGPKNIQYF
TRBV5-6	-	TRBJ1-2	-	TGTGCCAGCAGGACGACAGGCACCTATGGCTACACCTTC	CASRTTGTYGYTF
TRBV7-3	TRBD2	TRBJ2-2	few	TGTGCCAGCAGCGTCGCGGGGGAGACCGGGGAGCTGTTTTTT	CASSVAGETGELFF
TRBV6-1	-	TRBJ2-1	-	TGTGCCAGCAGAACAGGGACCCCCTCCTACAATGAGCAGTTCTTC	CASRTGTPSYNEQFF
TRBV7-2	TRBD1	TRBJ2-2	few	TGTGCCAGCAGCCGGGACAGCACCGGGGAGCTGTTTTTT	CASSRDSTGELFF
TRBV21-1	-	TRBJ1-2	few	TGTGCCAGCAGCGCGGAAGGGGGCTCCTATGGCTACACCTTC	CASSAEGGSYGYTF
TRBV19	TRBD2	TRBJ2-7	-	TGTGCCAGTAGTATCGGGAGGATGGGTGAGCAGTACTTC	CASSIGRMGEQYF
TRBV20-1	-	TRBJ2-1	-	TGCAGTGCTACGGGAGTGCGAGCCGGTAACCGCTCCTACAATGAGCAGTTCTTC	CSATGVRAGNRSYNEQFF
TRBV7-2	-	TRBJ1-5	-	TGTGCCAGCAGCTATCAGGAAAGCAATCAGCCCCAGCATTTT	CASSYQESNQPQHF
TRBV6-5	-	TRBJ1-1	-	TGTGCCAGCAGTTATAGGGGGTCTGAAGCTTTCTTT	CASSYRGSEAFF
TRBV25-1	-	TRBJ2-5	-	TGTGCCAGCAGTGAAGGCCGAGAAGGAATAGGAGAGACCCAGTACTTC	CASSEGREGIGETQYF
TRBV4-2	-	TRBJ1-1	-	TGTGCCAGCAGCCAAGTCCCCGGGGAGAACACTGAAGCTTTCTTT	CASSQVPGENTEAFF
TRBV6-1	-	TRBJ2-3	-	TGTGCCAGCAGGGGACCCGCCATGGATACGCAGTATTTT	CASRGPAMDTQYF
TRBV7-9	-	TRBJ2-7	-	TGTGCCAGCAGCCACTCTGGGGGGTTCTACGAGCAGTACTTC	CASSHSGGFYEQYF
TRBV20-1	TRBD2	TRBJ2-7	-	TGCAGTGCTTCTAGCGGGGGGGATGGCGAGCAGTACTTC	CSASSGGDGEQYF
TRBV11-2	-	TRBJ2-3	-	TGTGCCAGCAGCTTAGTCCCTGCGCAAAACACAGATACGCAGTATTTT	CASSLVPAQNTDTQYF
TRBV10-3	TRBD2	TRBJ2-3	-	TGTGCCATCGGCCTAGCGGGAGTTACAGATACGCAGTATTTT	CAIGLAGVTDTQYF
TRBV27	TRBD2	TRBJ2-7	few	TGTGCCAGCAGCTTTTCTGGGACTAGCGGGGACTACGAGCAGTACTTC	CASSFSGTSGDYEQYF
TRBV5-6	-	TRBJ2-3	-	TGTGCCAGCAGCCTAACAACATCAGATACGCAGTATTTT	CASSLTTSDTQYF
TRBV7-2	TRBD1	TRBJ2-7	-	TGTGCCAGCAGCCATGGGACAGGGGAAGAGCAGTACTTC	CASSHGTGEEQYF
TRBV6-1	TRBD2	TRBJ2-5	-	TGTGCCAGCATGGGGGGGGAAGAGACCCAGTACTTC	CASMGGEETQYF
TRBV7-9	-	TRBJ2-1	-	TGTGCCAGCAGCTTTTGGGGGAGCCCCTACAATGAGCAGTTCTTC	CASSFWGSPYNEQFF
TRBV7-9	TRBD2	TRBJ2-3	-	TGTGCCAGCAGCTCGAATAGCGGGGATACGCAGTATTTT	CASSSNSGDTQYF
TRBV20-1	TRBD1	TRBJ1-1	-	TGCAGTGCTAACCGGGACAGTCGCGACGAAGCTTTCTTT	CSANRDSRDEAFF
TRBV19	-	TRBJ2-3	-	TGTGCCAGTAGTTTGGCTAGCACAGATACGCAGTATTTT	CASSLASTDTQYF
TRBV24-1	-	TRBJ2-2	-	TGTGCCACTAAAGACAGGAACACCGGGGAGCTGTTTTTT	CATKDRNTGELFF
TRBV12-3/TRBV12-4	TRBD1	TRBJ1-5	-	TGTGCCAGCAGTTTCAGTAAGGGGGCGAGCAATCAGCCCCAGCATTTT	CASSFSKGASNQPQHF
TRBV6-2/TRBV6-3	TRBD2	TRBJ2-7	-	TGTGCCAGCAGACCTAGCGGGAACTCCTACGAGCAGTACTTC	CASRPSGNSYEQYF
TRBV18	-	TRBJ1-3	-	TGTGCCAGCTCACCTGTTGAGATAGCCTCTGGAAACACCATATATTTT	CASSPVEIASGNTIYF